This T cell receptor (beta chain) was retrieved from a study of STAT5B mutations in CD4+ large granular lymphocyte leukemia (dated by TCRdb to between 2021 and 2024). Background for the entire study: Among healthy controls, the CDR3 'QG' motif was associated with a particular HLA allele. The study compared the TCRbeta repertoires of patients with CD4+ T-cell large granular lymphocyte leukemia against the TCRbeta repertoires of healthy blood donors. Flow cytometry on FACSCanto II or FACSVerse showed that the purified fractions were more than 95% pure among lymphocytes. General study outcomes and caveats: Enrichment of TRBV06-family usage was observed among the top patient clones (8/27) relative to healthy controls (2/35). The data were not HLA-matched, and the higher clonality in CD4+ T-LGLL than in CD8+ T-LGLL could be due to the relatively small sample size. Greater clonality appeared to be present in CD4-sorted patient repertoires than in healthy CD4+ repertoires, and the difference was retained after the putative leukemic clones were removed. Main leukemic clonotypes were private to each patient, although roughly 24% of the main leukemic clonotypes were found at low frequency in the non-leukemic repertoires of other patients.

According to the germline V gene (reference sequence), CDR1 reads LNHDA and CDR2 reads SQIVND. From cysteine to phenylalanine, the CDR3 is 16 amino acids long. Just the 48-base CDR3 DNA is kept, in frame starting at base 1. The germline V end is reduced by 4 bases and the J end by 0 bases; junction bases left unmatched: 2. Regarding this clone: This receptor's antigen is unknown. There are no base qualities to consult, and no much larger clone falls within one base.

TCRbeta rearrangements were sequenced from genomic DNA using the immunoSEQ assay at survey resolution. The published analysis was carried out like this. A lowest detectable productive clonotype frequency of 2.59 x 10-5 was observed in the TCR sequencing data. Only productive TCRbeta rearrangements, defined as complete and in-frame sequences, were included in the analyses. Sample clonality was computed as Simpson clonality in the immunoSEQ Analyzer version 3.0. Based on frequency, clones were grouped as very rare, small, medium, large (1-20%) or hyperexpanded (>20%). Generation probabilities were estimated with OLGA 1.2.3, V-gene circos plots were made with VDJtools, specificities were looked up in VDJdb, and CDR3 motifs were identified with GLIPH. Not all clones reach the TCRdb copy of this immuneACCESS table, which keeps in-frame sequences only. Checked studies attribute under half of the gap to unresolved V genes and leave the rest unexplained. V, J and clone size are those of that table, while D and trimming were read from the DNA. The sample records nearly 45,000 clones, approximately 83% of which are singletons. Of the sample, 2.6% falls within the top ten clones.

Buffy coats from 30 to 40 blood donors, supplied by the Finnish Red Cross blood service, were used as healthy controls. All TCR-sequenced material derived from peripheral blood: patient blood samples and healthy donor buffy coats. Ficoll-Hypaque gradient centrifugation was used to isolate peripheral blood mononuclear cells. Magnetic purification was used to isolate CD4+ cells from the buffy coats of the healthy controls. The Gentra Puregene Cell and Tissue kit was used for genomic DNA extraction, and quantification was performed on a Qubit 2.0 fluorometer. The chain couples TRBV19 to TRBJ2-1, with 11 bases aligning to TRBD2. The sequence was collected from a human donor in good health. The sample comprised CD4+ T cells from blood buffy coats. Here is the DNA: TGTGCCAGTAGTAGACTAGCGGGGAGCTCCTACAATGAGCAGTTCTTC. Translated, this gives CASSRLAGSSYNEQFF.